This TCR beta chain was identified in a study of blood T cell repertoires in COVID-19. Study details: Acute and convalescent COVID-19 specimens originated in the United States, Italy and Spain. Sample material is recorded as cDNA or gDNA derived from T cells, B-cell-depleted T cells, or PBMCs.

As originally analysed: The assay estimated nucleated cells by amplifying reference gene primers. Profiled with immunoSEQ multiplex PCR; TCRdb holds only in-frame clones, not every one. V and J calls and clone size are copied from that table; D and trimming were computed from the DNA. The sample shows approximately 130,000 clones, around three quarters of them seen only once. This TCR was sampled from a human donor in a cohort sampled during active COVID-19. Sequenced sample: peripheral blood.

The CDR3 nucleotides read TGTGCCAGCAGTTACTCCCTACAGAGAGCCTATGGCTACACCTTC. This translates into CASSYSLQRAYGYTF. V is TRBV6-5 and J is TRBJ1-2; D is undetermined. This CDR3 is built from 15 residues. V lost 0 bases to trimming and J lost 4 bases, with 12 bases between them. Germline lookup yields CDR1 MNHEY and CDR2 SVGAGI.